Below are 26 T cell receptor beta chains sequenced from a single sample in a study of CD8+ T cells in alopecia areata. Reverse transcription of extracted RNA yielded cDNA, which provided the sequencing template. Sequenced by immunoSEQ multiplex PCR; TCRdb stores in-frame clones only, minus some. The table lists 100,000 to 150,000 clones, approximately 49% of them singletons. The sequencing used CD8+ T cells sorted from blood, collected at week 0. These receptors were collected from a human donor with alopecia areata.

The chain recombines TRBV27 with TRBJ2-7, with 8 bases lining up with TRBD1. V dropped 6 bases and J dropped 3; count of bases not matched to a gene: 10. CDR3 size: 15 residues. Germline CDR1 reads MNHEY; CDR2 reads SMNVEV (reference sequence). In DNA, the CDR3 is TGTGCCAGCAGGCCCACCGGGACAGGCGTCTACGAGCAGTACTTC. It translates to CASRPTGTGVYEQYF.

V and J are TRBV5-1 and TRBJ1-5; D not resolved. CDR1 is SGHRS, CDR2 YFSETQ, per germline. CDR3 length: 16 amino acids. V shed 0 bases and J shed 2 bases, with 12 bases lying between them. Written as DNA, the CDR3 is TGCGCCAGCAGCTTGGGCCCTGCAGCGGGCAATCAGCCCCAGCATTTT. Its translation is CASSLGPAAGNQPQHF.

This chain connects TRBV13 to TRBJ2-7; D remains unclear. Germline CDR1 and CDR2: PRHDT and FYEKMQ (reference sequence). V was trimmed by 3 bases and J by 2 bases, leaving 5 bases between them. The CDR3 is made up of 12 amino acids. The CDR3 coding sequence is TGTGCCAGCAGCTTTGCACCCTACGAGCAGTACTTC. Protein: CASSFAPYEQYF.

V and J are TRBV27 and TRBJ1-5; weak D call: TRBD1 (6 bases). CDR3 length: 14 amino acids. The V end lost 8 bases, the J end lost 2 bases, and 13 bases lay between the germline ends. Germline V gene data show CDR1 as MNHEY and CDR2 as SMNVEV (reference sequence). For the CDR3, the DNA is TGTGCCAGCGGAACCAGGGGTCGCAATCAGCCCCAGCATTTT. Translation: CASGTRGRNQPQHF.

The V gene is TRBV5-6, the J gene TRBJ2-7; D unresolved. V dropped 0 bases and J dropped 2 bases, with 9 bases sitting between them. This CDR3 comprises 14 residues. CDR1 and CDR2 from the germline V gene are SGHDT and YYEEEE. The DNA of the CDR3 is TGTGCCAGCAGCTTGGACAGAAATCCCTACGAGCAGTACTTC. Its translation is CASSLDRNPYEQYF.

This rearrangement joins TRBV27 to TRBJ2-1; 8 nucleotides align to TRBD1. CDR1 and CDR2 from the germline V gene are MNHEY and SMNVEV (reference sequence). This CDR3 is 14 amino acids long. The V gene end was trimmed by 2 bases and the J gene end by 6 bases; junction bases not matched to a gene: 3. CDR3 bases: TGTGCCAGCAGTTTACAGGACAGGGTCAATGAGCAGTTCTTC. Translating it yields CASSLQDRVNEQFF.

This clone was detected a few times. The chain couples TRBV23-1 to TRBJ2-3; D is unclear. TRBV23-1 carries the ORF label, with uncertain function. The V gene lost 0 bases and the J gene lost 3 bases, with 7 bases spanning the gap. The length of the CDR3 is 14 residues. CDR3 sequence: CASSQSLLTDTQYF. CDR3 DNA: TGCGCCAGCAGTCAATCGCTTCTGACAGATACGCAGTATTTT.

This clone was detected ten times or more. The chain uses TRBV10-3 and TRBJ2-3; TRBD2 is a possible D gene (5 bases). The V and J ends lost 0 bases and 4 bases respectively, with 8 bases between them. The CDR3 sequence is 14 residues long. CDR1 is ENHRY and CDR2 is SYGVKD in the germline V gene. In DNA form, the CDR3 reads TGTGCCATCAGTGAGTCGACCGGGGCAGATACGCAGTATTTT. It translates to CAISESTGADTQYF.

The rearrangement joins TRBV5-6 to TRBJ1-5, with 7 positions matching TRBD1. The CDR3 contains 14 residues. The V gene's germline CDR1 is SGHDT and CDR2 YYEEEE. Losses at the gene ends were 2 bases for V and 3 bases for J; bases not matched to a gene: 2. CDR3 region: CASSLQGYNQPQHF. CDR3 bases: TGTGCCAGCAGCTTACAGGGGTACAATCAGCCCCAGCATTTT.

V gene TRBV27 combines with J gene TRBJ2-7; D possibly uses TRBD1 or TRBD2 (5 bases each). V lost 6 bases and J lost 1, with 13 bases in between. This CDR3 is built from 14 residues. Germline V lookup: CDR1 MNHEY, CDR2 SMNVEV (reference sequence). CDR3 nucleotide sequence: TGTGCCAGCAGCCCAGCCGGGGCATCCTACGAGCAGTACTTC. Protein sequence: CASSPAGASYEQYF.

The CDR3 spells CASSSTGLGYGYTF. CDR3 nucleotides: TGTGCCAGCAGTTCGACAGGGCTCGGCTATGGCTACACCTTC. This chain connects TRBV27 to TRBJ1-2; 7 bases fit TRBD1. The CDR3 covers 14 residues. Per germline, CDR1 MNHEY and CDR2 SMNVEV (reference sequence). Unmatched junction bases numbered 6, after V lost 4 bases and J lost 4 bases.

The chain couples TRBV2 to TRBJ1-1; a weak D match, TRBD1 (5 bases). CDR1 and CDR2 from the germline V gene are SNHLY and FYNNEI. This CDR3 has 13 amino acids. V was cut by 7 bases and J by 1 base, with 10 bases left in between. The DNA for the CDR3 is TGTGCCAGCACCCGGGGCCCGAACACTGAAGCTTTCTTT. Its translation is CASTRGPNTEAFF.

The chain is built from TRBV5-1 and TRBJ2-5; 7 bases line up with TRBD1. Looked up from germline, CDR1 is SGHRS and CDR2 is YFSETQ. The CDR3 runs to 15 residues. J was trimmed by 0 bases and V by 1 base; bases with no gene match: 3. DNA for the CDR3: TGCGCCAGCAGCTTGATGGGACAGCACCAAGAGACCCAGTACTTC. Its translation: CASSLMGQHQETQYF.

The V gene is TRBV4-1, the J gene TRBJ2-7; D remains ambiguous. Trimming took off 0 bases at V and 4 bases at J, with 10 bases between the two ends. The CDR3 has 14 residues. CDR1 is MGHRA, CDR2 YSYEKL, per germline. The CDR3 region is CASSQDRAVYEQYF. CDR3 bases: TGCGCCAGCAGCCAAGATAGGGCGGTATACGAGCAGTACTTC.

V usage is TRBV15 and J usage is TRBJ2-7; D unclear. In germline, CDR1 is LNHNV, CDR2 YYDKDF (reference sequence). CDR3 length: 15 residues. Trimming removed 0 bases from V and 3 bases from J, with 12 bases in between. Written as DNA, the CDR3 is TGTGCCACCAGCAGAGATGAGGTGTGGAGCTACGAGCAGTACTTC. Protein sequence: CATSRDEVWSYEQYF.

This clone was picked up one time. The chain links TRBV7-8 to TRBJ2-1; 9 bases are a match to TRBD1. J lost 3 bases, V lost 1 base, and 4 bases had no gene match. The CDR3 has 16 residues. Per germline, CDR1 SGHVS and CDR2 FQNEAQ. The CDR3 nucleotides are TGTGCCAGCAGCTTAGAGGGGACAGGGAGCTACAATGAGCAGTTCTTC. This sequence encodes CASSLEGTGSYNEQFF.

This clone was recorded a few times. The chain links TRBV5-1 to TRBJ2-7; 7 nucleotides align to TRBD1. Trimming took 4 bases from V and 6 from J; bases not matched to a gene: 4. The CDR3 covers 12 residues. Germline loops: CDR1 SGHRS, CDR2 YFSETQ. The CDR3 spells CASSTTGVEQYF. CDR3 sequence (DNA): TGCGCCAGCAGCACCACAGGGGTCGAGCAGTACTTC.

This rearrangement joins TRBV29-1 to TRBJ1-1, with D unclear. In germline, CDR1 is SQVTM, CDR2 ANQGSEA. With 2 bases removed from V and 4 bases from J, the gap between germline ends came to 5 bases. The CDR3 has 11 residues. The CDR3 sequence is CSVERATEAFF. Written as DNA, the CDR3 is TGCAGCGTTGAAAGGGCCACTGAAGCTTTCTTT.

The V and J genes are TRBV29-1 and TRBJ1-1; D gene unclear. This CDR3 is built from 12 residues. Trimming shortened V by 6 bases and J by 1 base, and 9 bases separated the two germline ends. Germline lookup yields CDR1 SQVTM and CDR2 ANQGSEA. CDR3 protein: CSVDTGNTEAFF. The DNA of the CDR3 is TGCAGCGTGGATACGGGGAACACTGAAGCTTTCTTT.

The V gene is TRBV7-6, the J gene TRBJ2-1, with D tentatively TRBD1 or TRBD2 (6 bases each). The CDR3 totals 15 residues. Trimming pared 5 bases from V and 9 bases from J, leaving 20 bases between. Germline V gives CDR1 SGHVS, CDR2 FNYEAQ. The CDR3 loop is CASSPRQVRGGEQFF. CDR3 sequence (DNA): TGTGCCAGCAGCCCCAGACAGGTGCGGGGCGGTGAGCAGTTCTTC.

This chain connects TRBV7-9 to TRBJ2-7, with 9 bases identical to TRBD1. In germline, CDR1 is SEHNR, CDR2 FQNEAQ (reference sequence). With V trimmed by 4 bases and J by 5 bases, 3 bases remained unmatched. CDR3 size: 13 residues. CDR3 protein: CASSSDRGHEQYF. Written as DNA, the CDR3 is TGTGCCAGCAGCTCGGACAGGGGCCACGAGCAGTACTTC.

This clone was picked up a small number of times. The chain employs TRBV30 and TRBJ2-1; 9 bases match TRBD2. This CDR3 spans 14 amino acids. The J segment lost 10 bases and the V segment lost 3 bases, leaving 10 bases of the junction unmatched. Germline assignment: CDR1 GTSNPN and CDR2 SVGIG (reference sequence). The CDR3 region is CAWRMRGGPGEQFF. CDR3 nucleotides: TGTGCCTGGAGAATGCGGGGGGGCCCTGGCGAGCAGTTCTTC.

The genes are TRBV11-2 and TRBJ2-1; D might be TRBD1 (5 bases). Per germline, CDR1 SGHAT and CDR2 FQNNGV. This CDR3 spans 14 amino acids. Between the trimmed V and J ends, which lost 0 bases and 5 bases, there was a span of 8 bases. CDR3 nucleotides: TGTGCCAGCAGCTTAGATAGGGGTCACAATGAGCAGTTCTTC. This encodes CASSLDRGHNEQFF.

This clone has only a few counts. This chain joins TRBV7-3 and TRBJ2-5, with a tentative D call TRBD1 (5 bases). Deletions cut 8 bases from V and 4 bases from J, with 14 bases between. CDR3 length: 13 amino acids. Germline-derived CDR1 and CDR2 are SGHTA and FQGTGA. This CDR3 is CASSPDNGETQYF. The CDR3 bases are TGTGCCAGCTCCCCGGACAACGGAGAGACCCAGTACTTC.

The chain employs TRBV27 and TRBJ2-1, with a possible D match to TRBD2 (5 bases). The CDR3 loop spans 12 amino acids. Germline CDR1 MNHEY, CDR2 SMNVEV (reference sequence). V was pared by 6 bases and J by 3 bases, with 6 bases between. The CDR3 DNA reads as TGTGCCAGCAGCACTAGCTACAATGAGCAGTTCTTC. This sequence encodes CASSTSYNEQFF.

The genes are TRBV6-5 and TRBJ1-2; D is undetermined. From germline, CDR1 is MNHEY and CDR2 SVGAGI. V shed 0 bases and J shed 3 bases, with 14 bases lying between them. The CDR3 totals 16 residues. The CDR3 sequence: CASSYSIRPGYYGYTF. The CDR3 nucleotides are TGTGCCAGCAGTTACTCGATACGACCAGGATACTATGGCTACACCTTC.